This T cell receptor beta chain was identified during a study of blood T cell repertoires in COVID-19. The overall study: Some COVID-19 samples were acute and others convalescent; all came from the United States, Italy and Spain. In each case, the material was cDNA or gDNA derived from T cells, B-cell-depleted T cells, or PBMCs.

In the authors' workflow: Amplification with reference gene primers provided the estimates of nucleated cell counts. Some clones are missing from TCRdb's copy, which holds only in-frame ones; the method was immunoSEQ multiplex PCR. The V and J calls and clone size are taken from that table; D and trimming were inferred from the DNA. The sample carries 250,000 to 300,000 clones, approximately 86% recorded once. Seattle's enrolled individuals joined amid active infection and were then monitored longitudinally. The material sequenced was peripheral blood. This TCR was sampled from a woman in her sixties with COVID-19, enrolled during active disease.

CDR3 amino acids: CASGQPRDRVMNTEAFF. As DNA, the CDR3 is TGTGCTAGTGGTCAACCCCGGGACAGGGTAATGAACACTGAAGCTTTCTTT. The chain carries TRBV12-5 and TRBJ1-1, with 9 bases aligning to TRBD1. CDR1 is LGHNT and CDR2 is FRNRAP in the germline V gene. The CDR3 consists of 17 residues. J gave up 0 bases and V 5 bases, and 10 bases lay outside the gene matches.